The 29 T cell receptor beta chains given below trace back to one sample, sequenced in a study of blood T cell repertoires in COVID-19. Assay used: immunoSEQ multiplex PCR; TCRdb lists only in-frame clones, some missing. The sample has fewer than 110,000 clones, 90% to 95% seen once. The sequencing input was peripheral blood. The source of these receptors is a woman aged 30 to 39 with acute or convalescent COVID-19.

The genes are TRBV30 and TRBJ1-2; D is unresolved. CDR1 and CDR2 from the germline V gene are GTSNPN and SVGIG (reference sequence). CDR3 length equals 13 residues. V lost 0 bases and J 7 bases, leaving 12 bases between the germline ends. The CDR3 loop reads CAWSVGPSGGYTF. The CDR3 nucleotides are TGTGCCTGGAGTGTAGGTCCTTCGGGTGGCTACACCTTC.

The CDR3 sequence is CASSPGGGLNYGYTF. The CDR3 DNA reads TGTGCCAGCTCACCAGGGGGGGGCCTTAACTATGGCTACACCTTC. This chain connects TRBV18 to TRBJ1-2, with D perhaps TRBD1 (6 bases). This CDR3 contains 15 residues. Trimming stripped 2 bases from V and 1 base from J, with 11 bases between. Per the germline V gene, CDR1 is KGHSH and CDR2 is LQKENI.

This clone was seen once. V and J are TRBV5-6 and TRBJ2-5, with D perhaps TRBD1 (6 bases). Trimming took off 0 bases at V and 5 bases at J, with 14 bases between the two ends. Germline lookup yields CDR1 SGHDT and CDR2 YYEEEE. The CDR3 is 15 amino acids. The CDR3: CASSLGVQGLETQYF. The CDR3 nucleotides are TGTGCCAGCAGCTTGGGAGTGCAGGGGCTGGAGACCCAGTACTTC.

The gene calls are TRBV5-1 and TRBJ2-5, with 9 bases aligning to TRBD2. With 2 bases clipped from V and 4 bases from J, the junction kept 3 bases outside the gene matches. CDR1 and CDR2 (germline): SGHRS, YFSETQ. The CDR3 contains 14 residues. CDR3 coding DNA: TGCGCCAGCAGCTTAGCGGGAGGCTCAGAGACCCAGTACTTC. Translated: CASSLAGGSETQYF.

CDR3 protein: CASSMWTSGTDTQYF. DNA for the CDR3: TGTGCCAGTAGTATGTGGACTAGCGGGACAGATACGCAGTATTTT. The chain combines TRBV19 with TRBJ2-3, with 11 nucleotides matching TRBD2. Germline V gene sequence: CDR1 LNHDA, CDR2 SQIVND (reference sequence). The CDR3 contains 15 residues. V lost 3 bases, J lost 3 bases, and 2 bases stayed unmatched.

V and J are TRBV2 and TRBJ1-5; 7 bases are shared with TRBD1. Germline-derived CDR1 and CDR2 are SNHLY and FYNNEI. This CDR3 is 13 amino acids long. V shed 11 bases and J 3 bases; nucleotides not matched to a gene: 7. The CDR3 reads CAGGQAHNQPQHF. As DNA, the CDR3 is TGTGCCGGAGGACAGGCCCACAATCAGCCCCAGCATTTT.

This clone was seen once. The rearrangement uses TRBV2 and TRBJ1-5; tentatively, D is TRBD1 (5 bases). Trimming left V 3 bases short and J 1 base short, with 7 bases between. In germline, CDR1 is SNHLY, CDR2 FYNNEI. The CDR3 covers 14 residues. The CDR3 DNA reads TGTGCCAGCAGTGACAGGGCCAGCAATCAGCCCCAGCATTTT. Translated: CASSDRASNQPQHF.

The rearrangement links TRBV5-5 to TRBJ1-5, with TRBD1 matching 10 bases. CDR3 length: 15 residues. Per germline, CDR1 SGHKS and CDR2 YYEKEE (reference sequence). Trimming at V came to 4 bases and at J to 2 bases, leaving 3 bases not matched to a gene. This CDR3 is CASSPGTGGNQPQHF. The DNA of the CDR3 is TGTGCCAGCAGCCCGGGGACAGGGGGCAATCAGCCCCAGCATTTT. Full variable domain (rest looked up from reference TRBV5-5 and TRBJ1-5): DAGVTQSPTHLIKTRGQQVTLRCSPISGHKSVSWYQQVLGQGPQFIFQYYEKEERGRGNFPDRFSARQFPNYSSELNVNALLLGDSALYLCASSPGTGGNQPQHFGDGTRLSIL.

The CDR3 here is CASSARGLAGGSSYEQYF. DNA of the CDR3: TGTGCCAGCAGTGCTAGGGGACTAGCGGGAGGGAGCTCCTACGAGCAGTACTTC. This rearrangement joins TRBV28 to TRBJ2-7; 16 nucleotides align to TRBD2. V lost 5 bases, J lost 0 bases, and 7 bases stayed unmatched. The V gene's germline CDR1 is MDHEN and CDR2 SYDVKM. There are 18 residues in the CDR3.

The V and J genes are TRBV29-1 and TRBJ1-1, with 7 bases aligning to TRBD1. V shed 4 bases, J shed 4 bases, and the junction held 3 bases outside the gene matches. This CDR3 contains 12 residues. The germline V gene encodes CDR1 SQVTM and CDR2 ANQGSEA. CDR3 protein: CSVGQGFTEAFF. The CDR3 region has the DNA TGCAGCGTTGGACAGGGCTTCACTGAAGCTTTCTTT.

The chain is built from TRBV7-3 and TRBJ2-3, with D uncertain. The V gene lost 2 bases and the J gene lost 0 bases, with 6 bases spanning the gap. This CDR3 has 14 amino acids. CDR1 and CDR2 from the germline V gene are SGHTA and FQGTGA. The CDR3 spells CASSLQQSTDTQYF. The CDR3, as DNA: TGTGCCAGCAGCTTACAACAGAGCACAGATACGCAGTATTTT. Based on the CDR3 plus reference TRBV7-3 and TRBJ2-3, the full variable domain is GAGVSQTPSNKVTEKGKYVELRCDPISGHTALYWYRQSLGQGPEFLIYFQGTGAADDSGLPNDRFFAVRPEGSVSTLKIQRTERGDSAVYLCASSLQQSTDTQYFGPGTRLTVL.

V and J are TRBV19 and TRBJ1-5, with D possibly matching TRBD1 (5 bases). The CDR3 sequence is 14 residues long. Germline assignment: CDR1 LNHDA and CDR2 SQIVND (reference sequence). V shed 1 base and J shed 7 bases, with 11 bases lying between them. The CDR3 nucleotides read TGTGCCAGTAGTATAGCAGGGAAGGGGCAGCCCCAGCATTTT. It translates to CASSIAGKGQPQHF.

J is TRBJ2-7 and V is TRBV7-8, with 7 bases matching TRBD2. With V trimmed by 3 bases and J by 4 bases, 9 bases remained unmatched. The CDR3 is 15 residues long. Germline lookup yields CDR1 SGHVS and CDR2 FQNEAQ. DNA of the CDR3: TGTGCCAGCAGCTTGGGGGAGGGGAGTTCTTACGAGCAGTACTTC. As protein: CASSLGEGSSYEQYF.

The chain couples TRBV19 to TRBJ2-3; 9 nucleotides align to TRBD2. CDR3 length: 15 amino acids. V gave up 1 base and J gave up 6 bases; unmatched junction bases: 5. Germline V gene data show CDR1 as LNHDA and CDR2 as SQIVND (reference sequence). The chain's CDR3 is CASSIGTSVGDTQYF. The DNA of the CDR3 is TGTGCCAGTAGTATAGGGACTAGCGTCGGCGATACGCAGTATTTT.

The J gene is TRBJ1-1, the V gene TRBV11-3; a possible D gene is TRBD1 (6 bases). The V end was cut by 5 bases, the J end by 3 bases, with 16 bases between. The CDR3 is made up of 15 amino acids. Looked up from germline, CDR1 is SGHNT and CDR2 is YENEEA. The CDR3 protein is CASSGRGKGHTEAFF. CDR3 in DNA: TGTGCCAGCAGCGGCAGGGGAAAAGGGCACACTGAAGCTTTCTTT. Full variable domain (missing parts from reference TRBV11-3 and TRBJ1-1): EAGVVQSPRYKIIEKKQPVAFWCNPISGHNTLYWYLQNLGQGPELLIRYENEEAVDDSQLPKDRFSAERLKGVDSTLKIQPAELGDSAVYLCASSGRGKGHTEAFFGQGTRLTVV.

J is TRBJ1-5 and V is TRBV6-6; perhaps TRBD1 as D (5 bases). Germline assignment: CDR1 MNHNY and CDR2 SVGAGI (reference sequence). Between the trimmed V and J ends, which lost 6 bases and 0 bases, there was a span of 12 bases. The CDR3 is 15 amino acids. CDR3 coding DNA: TGTGCCAGCAGCCTAGGGGAACTTAGCAATCAGCCCCAGCATTTT. It encodes CASSLGELSNQPQHF.

This clone was detected a few times. The chain is built from TRBV6-5 and TRBJ1-2; 9 nucleotides line up with TRBD1. The CDR3 consists of 15 residues. Trimming removed 5 bases from V and 3 bases from J; junction bases left unmatched: 7. Per the germline V gene, CDR1 is MNHEY and CDR2 is SVGAGI. The CDR3 DNA reads TGTGCCAGCAGTCAGCCGGGACAGGGCGACTATGGCTACACCTTC. It codes for CASSQPGQGDYGYTF.

V usage is TRBV9 and J usage is TRBJ2-7; D is possibly TRBD2 (5 bases). The length of the CDR3 is 14 residues. V was trimmed by 0 bases and J by 0 bases, leaving 7 bases between them. Looked up from germline, CDR1 is SGDLS and CDR2 is YYNGEE. The CDR3 sequence is CASSVADFSYEQYF. The DNA of the CDR3 is TGTGCCAGCAGCGTAGCGGACTTCTCCTACGAGCAGTACTTC.

The chain is built from TRBV4-1 and TRBJ2-3; D not certain. Trimming pared 3 bases from V and 2 bases from J, leaving 6 bases between. This CDR3 is 13 amino acids long. The germline V gene encodes CDR1 MGHRA and CDR2 YSYEKL. CDR3 sequence reads: CASSQGSTDTQYF. CDR3 nucleotides: TGCGCCAGCAGCCAGGGCTCCACAGATACGCAGTATTTT.

V is TRBV24-1 and J is TRBJ1-2, with D perhaps matching TRBD1 (5 bases). Germline V gene data show CDR1 as KGHDR and CDR2 as SFDVKD. CDR3 length equals 13 residues. V was cut by 9 bases and J by 3 bases, with 13 bases left in between. The CDR3 nucleotides are TGTGCCACCCGCGACGGAGGGGACTATGGCTACACCTTC. It specifies CATRDGGDYGYTF.

V gene TRBV30 combines with J gene TRBJ1-1; a weak D match, TRBD1 (6 bases). This CDR3 region has 13 residues. Trimming cost V 8 bases and J 3 bases, with 16 bases left between them. CDR1 and CDR2 from the germline V gene are GTSNPN and SVGIG (reference sequence). The CDR3: CATGFWVYTEAFF. CDR3 DNA sequence: TGTGCCACAGGGTTCTGGGTTTACACTGAAGCTTTCTTT.

CDR3 sequence (DNA): TGTGCCAGCAGTTATTCAGAGGAAGAGAGATCACCCCTCCACTTT. This gives the protein CASSYSEEERSPLHF. The chain uses TRBV6-2 or TRBV6-3 and TRBJ1-6; D is undetermined. With 3 bases removed from V and 10 bases from J, the gap between germline ends came to 16 bases. Germline CDR1 is MNHEY and CDR2 is SVGEGT. The CDR3 is 15 amino acids.

The chain recombines TRBV7-9 with TRBJ1-2; D is unclear. Germline lookup yields CDR1 SEHNR and CDR2 FQNEAQ (reference sequence). The CDR3 spans 16 residues. V was trimmed by 2 bases and J by 1 base, leaving 14 bases between them. The CDR3 DNA is TGTGCCAGCAGCTTACCCCGGTCGGGGAATAACTATGGCTACACCTTC. It codes for CASSLPRSGNNYGYTF.

The chain joins TRBV30 to TRBJ1-5; possible D gene TRBD1, 5 bases. Trimming took 3 bases from V and 3 from J, leaving 9 bases between them. This CDR3 has 13 residues. CDR1 is GTSNPN and CDR2 is SVGIG in the germline V gene (reference sequence). This CDR3 is CAWSRQLNQPQHF. In DNA, the CDR3 is TGTGCCTGGAGCCGACAGCTCAATCAGCCCCAGCATTTT. The whole variable domain, filled in from reference TRBV30 and TRBJ1-5, reads SQTIHQWPATLVQPVGSPLSLECTVEGTSNPNLYWYRQAAGRGLQLLFYSVGIGQISSEVPQNLSASRPQDRQFILSSKKLLLSDSGFYLCAWSRQLNQPQHFGDGTRLSIL.

V is TRBV30 and J is TRBJ2-2; D call uncertain. V was clipped by 1 base and J by 5 bases, with 11 bases between them. The CDR3 covers 14 residues. Per the germline V gene, CDR1 is GTSNPN and CDR2 is SVGIG (reference sequence). CDR3 sequence (DNA): TGTGCCTGGAGTGGAACCAGGAATACCGGGGAGCTGTTTTTT. This translates into CAWSGTRNTGELFF.

V is TRBV25-1 and J is TRBJ2-5, with TRBD1 identical over 9 bases. This CDR3 comprises 11 residues. Germline CDR1 and CDR2: MGHDK and SYGVNS. Trimming took 6 bases from V and 13 from J; bases not matched to a gene: 6. Written as DNA, the CDR3 is TGTGCCAGCAGGGGCGGACAGGGGCCGTACTTC. This translates into CASRGGQGPYF.

The V and J genes are TRBV24-1 and TRBJ2-3; TRBD1 matches 7 bases. Trimming cost V 0 bases and J 0 bases; bases outside gene matches: 2. This CDR3 region has 16 residues. Germline CDR1 reads KGHDR; CDR2 reads SFDVKD. CDR3 protein: CATSDLPGQSTDTQYF. The CDR3 region has the DNA TGTGCCACCAGTGATTTGCCGGGACAGAGCACAGATACGCAGTATTTT.

The chain uses TRBV7-8 and TRBJ2-3; tentatively, D is TRBD1 (8 bases). CDR3 length: 15 amino acids. Germline V gene data show CDR1 as SGHVS and CDR2 as FQNEAQ. V lost 6 bases, J lost 1 base, and 14 bases lay in between. The CDR3 coding sequence is TGTGCCAGCAGAGAAACAGGGGGGGGCACAGATACGCAGTATTTT. Residues: CASRETGGGTDTQYF. The whole variable domain, remainder taken from reference TRBV7-8 and TRBJ2-3, is GAGVSQSPRYKVAKRGQDVALRCDPISGHVSLFWYQQALGQGPEFLTYFQNEAQLDKSGLPSDRFFAERPEGSVSTLKIQRTQQEDSAVYLCASRETGGGTDTQYFGPGTRLTVL.

The chain links TRBV7-8 to TRBJ2-7; 8 bases are a match to TRBD1. The J segment lost 2 bases and the V segment lost 4 bases, leaving 7 bases of the junction unmatched. The germline V gene has CDR1 SGHVS and CDR2 FQNEAQ. CDR3 length: 15 amino acids. CDR3: CASSSGTGLAYEQYF. The CDR3 nucleotides read TGTGCCAGCAGCTCCGGGACAGGCCTCGCCTACGAGCAGTACTTC. The full variable domain, rest sourced from reference TRBV7-8 and TRBJ2-7, is GAGVSQSPRYKVAKRGQDVALRCDPISGHVSLFWYQQALGQGPEFLTYFQNEAQLDKSGLPSDRFFAERPEGSVSTLKIQRTQQEDSAVYLCASSSGTGLAYEQYFGPGTRLTVT.